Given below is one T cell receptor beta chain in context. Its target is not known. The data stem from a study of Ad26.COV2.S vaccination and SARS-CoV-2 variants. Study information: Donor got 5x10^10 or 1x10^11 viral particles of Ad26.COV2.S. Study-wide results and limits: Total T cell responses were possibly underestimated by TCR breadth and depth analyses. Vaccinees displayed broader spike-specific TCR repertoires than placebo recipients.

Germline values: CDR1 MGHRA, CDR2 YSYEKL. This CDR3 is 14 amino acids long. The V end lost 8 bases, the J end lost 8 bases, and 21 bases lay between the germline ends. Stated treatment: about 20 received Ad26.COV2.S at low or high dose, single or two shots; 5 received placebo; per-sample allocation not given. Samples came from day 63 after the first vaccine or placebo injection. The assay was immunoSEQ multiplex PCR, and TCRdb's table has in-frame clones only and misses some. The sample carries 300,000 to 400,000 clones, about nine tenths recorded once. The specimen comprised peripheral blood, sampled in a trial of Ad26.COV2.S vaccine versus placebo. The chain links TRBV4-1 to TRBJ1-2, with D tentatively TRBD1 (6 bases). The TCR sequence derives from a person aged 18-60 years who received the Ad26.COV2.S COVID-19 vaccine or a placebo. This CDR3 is CASRSFEGDEGYTF. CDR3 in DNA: TGCGCCAGCCGGTCCTTCGAGGGGGACGAAGGCTACACCTTC.